Following are 31 T cell receptor beta chains from one sample sequenced in a study of shared clonotypes between healthy human individuals. The assay was immunoSEQ multiplex PCR, and TCRdb's table has in-frame clones only and misses some. This sample has approximately 940,000 clones, with more than 75% found just once. The material sequenced was memory CD4+ T cells sorted from blood. As for subset: CD45RA-negative fraction. The origin of the receptors is a man younger than 35 in good health.

The chain combines TRBV10-3 with TRBJ2-3; 12 nucleotides align to TRBD2. Germline assignment: CDR1 ENHRY and CDR2 SYGVKD. The CDR3 loop spans 13 amino acids. After removal of 10 bases from V and 6 bases from J, the junction contained 5 bases not matched to a gene. CDR3 sequence reads: CATGLAGSDTQYF. The CDR3 DNA is TGTGCCACCGGACTAGCGGGGTCTGATACGCAGTATTTT.

For this clone: Other nucleotide sequences from this sample produce the same CDR3. V and J are TRBV6-5 and TRBJ2-7; 9 positions agree with TRBD2. Germline V CDR1 and CDR2: MNHEY, SVGAGI. V shed 6 bases and J 1 base; nucleotides not matched to a gene: 1. The CDR3 totals 13 residues. The CDR3 region has the DNA TGTGCCAGCAGGACTAGCGGTTCCTACGAGCAGTACTTC. Translation: CASRTSGSYEQYF.

This clone was picked up a small number of times. The chain joins TRBV5-4 to TRBJ2-7, with 8 bases aligning to TRBD1. The trim removed 1 base at V and 5 bases at J, leaving 11 bases unmatched. The CDR3 has 16 amino acids. Looked up from germline, CDR1 is SGHNT and CDR2 is YYREEE (reference sequence). CDR3 nucleotide sequence: TGTGCCAGCAGCTTGCTTTTTGGGCAGGGGGCGAACGAGCAGTACTTC. Residues: CASSLLFGQGANEQYF.

The V gene is TRBV11-2, the J gene TRBJ2-7; TRBD1 aligns across 8 bases. V shed 5 bases and J 3 bases; nucleotides not matched to a gene: 6. The germline CDR1 and CDR2 sequences are SGHAT and FQNNGV. The CDR3 runs to 14 residues. The CDR3 loop is CASSQGASSYEQYF. For the CDR3, the DNA is TGTGCCAGCAGCCAGGGGGCGAGTAGCTACGAGCAGTACTTC.

This clone was observed at least ten times. This chain links TRBV30 with TRBJ1-5, with TRBD1 matching over 7 bases. The germline gives CDR1 GTSNPN, CDR2 SVGIG (reference sequence). There are 13 residues in the CDR3. The trim removed 4 bases at V and 3 bases at J, leaving 3 bases unmatched. The CDR3 loop reads CAWTGGYNQPQHF. In DNA, the CDR3 is TGTGCCTGGACAGGGGGTTACAATCAGCCCCAGCATTTT.

The chain uses TRBV5-6 and TRBJ2-3; D gene unclear. CDR3 size: 13 residues. Germline V gene data show CDR1 as SGHDT and CDR2 as YYEEEE. V lost 4 bases to trimming and J lost 2 bases, with 8 bases between them. CDR3 DNA: TGTGCCAGCAGCCTACTACTCACAGATACGCAGTATTTT. It encodes CASSLLLTDTQYF.

The rearrangement links TRBV6-6 to TRBJ2-1; no definite D call. This CDR3 comprises 13 residues. Trimming left V 3 bases short and J 6 bases short, with 9 bases between. Per the germline V gene, CDR1 is MNHNY and CDR2 is SVGAGI (reference sequence). CDR3 protein: CASSYSGTNEQFF. The CDR3 nucleotides are TGTGCCAGCAGTTATTCCGGTACCAATGAGCAGTTCTTC.

The chain couples TRBV18 to TRBJ2-4; TRBD1 agrees at 10 bases. The V segment lost 5 bases and the J segment 0 bases; nucleotides outside the gene matches: 1. The CDR3 consists of 15 residues. Germline assignment: CDR1 KGHSH and CDR2 LQKENI. CDR3 bases: TGTGCCAGCTCAGGGACAGGGGCAGCCAAAAACATTCAGTACTTC. This sequence encodes CASSGTGAAKNIQYF.

The chain recombines TRBV2 with TRBJ2-1, with TRBD1 matching over 7 bases. The V gene end was trimmed by 6 bases and the J gene end by 2 bases; junction bases not matched to a gene: 4. Germline V gene lookup returns CDR1 SNHLY and CDR2 FYNNEI. The CDR3 extends over 14 amino acids. For the CDR3, the DNA is TGTGCCAGCAGCAGGGGGTCAGCCTACAATGAGCAGTTCTTC. Protein product: CASSRGSAYNEQFF.

This chain uses TRBV29-1 with TRBJ2-1; D is uncertain. Germline loops: CDR1 SQVTM, CDR2 ANQGSEA. The CDR3 has 14 residues. The V end was cut by 3 bases, the J end by 4 bases, with 13 bases between. As DNA, the CDR3 is TGCAGCGTTGACCTCCAATCAGGATACAATGAGCAGTTCTTC. Encoded protein: CSVDLQSGYNEQFF.

V gene TRBV2 combines with J gene TRBJ2-1, with D possibly matching TRBD2 (5 bases). The CDR3 loop spans 14 amino acids. The germline V gene has CDR1 SNHLY and CDR2 FYNNEI. Trimming cost V 6 bases and J 4 bases, with 13 bases left between them. CDR3 region: CASSLRTYYNEQFF. The CDR3 DNA sequence: TGTGCCAGCAGCCTGCGGACTTATTACAATGAGCAGTTCTTC.

V gene TRBV9 combines with J gene TRBJ1-6, with D tentatively TRBD1 (5 bases). The CDR3 is 13 residues long. Trimming took off 2 bases at V and 6 bases at J, with 6 bases between the two ends. Germline assignment: CDR1 SGDLS and CDR2 YYNGEE. For the CDR3, the DNA is TGTGCCAGCAGCGTTGGGGGTAATTCACCCCTCCACTTT. This encodes CASSVGGNSPLHF.

This rearrangement joins TRBV5-6 to TRBJ2-3, with D unclear. This CDR3 is built from 16 residues. The germline V gene has CDR1 SGHDT and CDR2 YYEEEE. Trimming took 0 bases from V and 0 from J, leaving 11 bases between them. The CDR3 DNA reads as TGTGCCAGCAGCTTGGCCGAGAACCCTAGCACAGATACGCAGTATTTT. This translates into CASSLAENPSTDTQYF. Full variable domain (missing parts from reference TRBV5-6 and TRBJ2-3): DAGVTQSPTHLIKTRGQQVTLRCSPKSGHDTVSWYQQALGQGPQFIFQYYEEEERQRGNFPDRFSGHQFPNYSSELNVNALLLGDSALYLCASSLAENPSTDTQYFGPGTRLTVL.

In nucleotides, the CDR3 is TGTGCCAGCAGCGGAGGAGTTGGATTAATTAACTATGGCTACACCTTC. Translating it yields CASSGGVGLINYGYTF. The rearrangement joins TRBV9 to TRBJ1-2; D uncertain. The CDR3 runs 16 residues. In germline, CDR1 is SGDLS, CDR2 YYNGEE. V dropped 3 bases and J dropped 1 base, with 16 bases sitting between them.

The V call is TRBV9, the J call TRBJ2-7; 10 bases match TRBD1. V was pared by 5 bases and J by 7 bases, with 12 bases of the junction left unmatched. Germline-derived CDR1 and CDR2 are SGDLS and YYNGEE. The CDR3 totals 15 residues. CDR3 sequence (DNA): TGTGCCAGCAGAGACCGGGACAGGGGCCGGGCGGAGCAGTACTTC. Its translation: CASRDRDRGRAEQYF.

The chain combines TRBV6-1 with TRBJ2-7, with D possibly TRBD2 on 7 matching bases. CDR3 length equals 15 residues. Germline values: CDR1 MNHNS, CDR2 SASEGT. V lost 8 bases and J lost 2, with 19 bases in between. CDR3 sequence: CASQRGAPIPYEQYF. In DNA, the CDR3 is TGTGCCAGCCAACGGGGGGCGCCCATACCCTACGAGCAGTACTTC.

This chain joins TRBV6-1 and TRBJ1-1, with unresolved D. The germline gives CDR1 MNHNS, CDR2 SASEGT. This CDR3 has 15 amino acids. Trimming shortened V by 3 bases and J by 7 bases, and 18 bases separated the two germline ends. The CDR3 region is CASSETGTPVGEAFF. CDR3 bases: TGTGCCAGCAGTGAGACCGGCACCCCGGTGGGTGAAGCTTTCTTT.

This rearrangement joins TRBV7-2 to TRBJ1-5; D unclear. V lost 5 bases and J 1 base, leaving 9 bases between the germline ends. The CDR3 spans 14 residues. Germline values: CDR1 SGHTA, CDR2 FQGNSA. The CDR3 spells CASSPDTSNQPQHF. The CDR3 DNA follows: TGTGCCAGCAGCCCAGACACAAGCAATCAGCCCCAGCATTTT.

Concerning this clone itself: The same CDR3 arises from other DNA sequences in this sample as well. The rearrangement links TRBV6-6 to TRBJ2-2; D is ambiguous. The CDR3 has 12 residues. The V end lost 6 bases, the J end lost 2 bases, and 4 bases lay between the germline ends. Germline V gene data show CDR1 as MNHNY and CDR2 as SVGAGI (reference sequence). The CDR3 coding sequence is TGTGCCAGCAGCTATAACACCGGGGAGCTGTTTTTT. It yields the protein CASSYNTGELFF.

The chain has TRBV13 and TRBJ2-7, with 7 bases that match TRBD2. This CDR3 spans 15 amino acids. Germline V lookup: CDR1 PRHDT, CDR2 FYEKMQ (reference sequence). V shed 11 bases and J 0 bases; nucleotides not matched to a gene: 13. CDR3 bases: TGTGCCTGCGACGAGGTAGCGGGTGACTCCTACGAGCAGTACTTC. Translation: CACDEVAGDSYEQYF. The variable domain in full, completed from reference TRBV13 and TRBJ2-7, reads AAGVIQSPRHLIKEKRETATLKCYPIPRHDTVYWYQQGPGQDPQFLISFYEKMQSDKGSIPDRFSAQQFSDYHSELNMSSLELGDSALYFCACDEVAGDSYEQYFGPGTRLTVT.

This clone was seen only a few times. The V and J genes are TRBV6-1 and TRBJ2-3, with TRBD1 as a possible D gene (6 bases). CDR1 MNHNS and CDR2 SASEGT come from the germline V gene. Trimming took 3 bases from V and 2 from J, leaving 15 bases between them. The length of the CDR3 is 16 residues. The CDR3 here is CASSDRQARITDTQYF. CDR3 nucleotides: TGTGCCAGCAGTGATCGACAGGCCCGGATCACAGATACGCAGTATTTT.

V is TRBV7-8 and J is TRBJ2-1; 12 bases fit TRBD2. The V and J ends lost 0 bases and 5 bases, in that order; junction bases with no gene match: 8. The V gene's germline CDR1 is SGHVS and CDR2 FQNEAQ. The CDR3 contains 18 residues. This CDR3 reads CASSLAPRLAGEHNEQFF. The CDR3 nucleotides are TGTGCCAGCAGCTTAGCCCCTCGACTAGCGGGAGAACACAATGAGCAGTTCTTC.

The genes are TRBV11-2 and TRBJ2-5, with TRBD1 as a possible D gene (6 bases). V was cut by 4 bases and J by 5 bases, with 11 bases left in between. The CDR3 extends over 13 amino acids. From germline, CDR1 is SGHAT and CDR2 FQNNGV. CDR3 residues: CASSYRVWETQYF. Written as DNA, the CDR3 is TGTGCCAGCAGCTACAGGGTCTGGGAGACCCAGTACTTC. Full variable domain (outside the CDR3, taken from reference TRBV11-2 and TRBJ2-5): EAGVAQSPRYKIIEKRQSVAFWCNPISGHATLYWYQQILGQGPKLLIQFQNNGVVDDSQLPKDRFSAERLKGVDSTLKIQPAKLEDSAVYLCASSYRVWETQYFGPGTRLLVL.

The V call is TRBV7-9, the J call TRBJ1-1; D is undetermined. Trimming left V 4 bases short and J 5 bases short, with 14 bases between. CDR1 is SEHNR and CDR2 is FQNEAQ in the germline V gene (reference sequence). The CDR3 is 14 amino acids. The CDR3 region is CASSSQTSTTEAFF. CDR3 nucleotides: TGTGCCAGCAGCTCCCAGACCAGCACAACTGAAGCTTTCTTT.

Note on this clone: Distinct nucleotide sequences in the sample also encode this CDR3. This sequence joins TRBV6-5 and TRBJ1-3; a weak D match, TRBD1 (5 bases). Between the trimmed V and J ends, which lost 2 bases and 0 bases, there was a span of 8 bases. This CDR3 comprises 15 residues. The germline V gene encodes CDR1 MNHEY and CDR2 SVGAGI. This CDR3 reads CASSYGGSSGNTIYF. CDR3 in DNA: TGTGCCAGCAGTTACGGGGGGTCCTCTGGAAACACCATATATTTT.

About this clone: The same CDR3 can be traced to other DNA sequences in this sample. J is TRBJ2-3 and V is TRBV7-2, with D maybe TRBD2 (7 bases). V gave up 2 bases and J gave up 0 bases, with 9 bases separating them. Germline CDR1 reads SGHTA; CDR2 reads FQGNSA. CDR3 length equals 15 residues. The CDR3 reads CASSLRGGSTDTQYF. In DNA form, the CDR3 reads TGTGCCAGCAGCTTACGCGGGGGCAGCACAGATACGCAGTATTTT. The full variable domain, rest sourced from reference TRBV7-2 and TRBJ2-3, is GAGVSQSPSNKVTEKGKDVELRCDPISGHTALYWYRQSLGQGLEFLIYFQGNSAPDKSGLPSDRFSAERTGGSVSTLTIQRTQQEDSAVYLCASSLRGGSTDTQYFGPGTRLTVL.

This chain links TRBV9 with TRBJ2-7; 8 bases line up with TRBD1. Germline V gene sequence: CDR1 SGDLS, CDR2 YYNGEE. The CDR3 has 15 amino acids. The J segment lost 1 base and the V segment lost 7 bases, leaving 10 bases of the junction unmatched. CDR3 nucleotides: TGTGCCAGCGGACGGGGACAGGAAAAATCCTACGAGCAGTACTTC. This sequence encodes CASGRGQEKSYEQYF.

This chain connects TRBV30 to TRBJ1-4; possibly TRBD1 for D (5 bases). With 2 bases removed from V and 7 bases from J, the gap between germline ends came to 17 bases. The CDR3 length is 15 residues. Germline CDR1 is GTSNPN and CDR2 is SVGIG (reference sequence). The CDR3 DNA reads as TGTGCCTGGAGTCCCCAGGGCGCCGGAAGTGAAAAACTGTTTTTT. This gives the protein CAWSPQGAGSEKLFF.

This chain uses TRBV19 with TRBJ2-3; D uncertain. CDR1 is LNHDA, CDR2 SQIVND, per germline (reference sequence). Trimming took 3 bases from V and 2 from J, leaving 9 bases between them. CDR3 size: 14 residues. CDR3 in DNA: TGTGCCAGTAGTATGTGGGTAAACACAGATACGCAGTATTTT. Its protein product is CASSMWVNTDTQYF.

This chain connects TRBV7-2 to TRBJ1-2; maybe TRBD1 (5 bases). The V end was cut by 8 bases, the J end by 8 bases, with 21 bases between. The CDR3 runs to 14 residues. Germline CDR1 is SGHTA and CDR2 is FQGNSA. CDR3 sequence reads: CASRGGASPHGYTF. CDR3 DNA: TGTGCCAGCCGGGGAGGGGCGTCCCCTCACGGCTACACCTTC.

This clone was found once. The V call is TRBV4-3, the J call TRBJ2-1; D may be TRBD1 or TRBD2 (5 bases each). Germline V gives CDR1 LGHNA, CDR2 YSLEER. The CDR3 totals 16 residues. V was cut by 0 bases and J by 0 bases, with 9 bases left in between. CDR3 in amino acids: CASSQEWGFSYNEQFF. The CDR3 DNA sequence: TGCGCCAGCAGCCAAGAATGGGGGTTCTCCTACAATGAGCAGTTCTTC.